The present T cell receptor beta chain was sequenced within a study of response to subunit inactivated influenza vaccine. MiXCR, applied by TCRdb to the RT-PCR reads, yields one record per CDR3 protein. The repertoire has 500,000 to 700,000 distinct CDR3 sequences, 20% to 25% of them found once; the top ten carry approximately 3%. Germline-derived CDR1 and CDR2 are GTSNPN and SVGIG (reference sequence). This CDR3 is 14 amino acids long. Trimming stripped 0 bases from V and 2 bases from J, with 10 bases between. This clonotype was counted between two and nine times. The same specimen was also included in a second study, on T cells expressing NK-cell markers. That study adds: Synthesis of TCR beta cDNA relied on 5'RACE template switching carrying UMIs.

The sample was CD4+ T cells sorted from PBMCs, taken roughly 12 days after vaccination. This sequence originates from a middle-aged man who received an inactivated influenza vaccine. This chain joins TRBV30 and TRBJ2-5; D is uncertain. The CDR3 region has the DNA TGTGCCTGGAGTGTAGGTATTAGTCAAGAGACCCAGTACTTC. It is translated as CAWSVGISQETQYF.